This T cell receptor (beta chain) is from a study of blood T cell repertoires in COVID-19. At the level of the study: COVID-19 samples collected from the United States, Italy and Spain covered acute and convalescent phases. The cDNA or gDNA used as material had been derived from T cells, B-cell-depleted T cells, or PBMCs.

In the study's own analysis: Estimated nucleated cell counts came from reference gene primer amplification. The protocol was immunoSEQ multiplex PCR, while the TCRdb copy is restricted to in-frame clones and leaves out a portion. D and trimming were read from the DNA, whereas the V and J calls and clone size are those reported in that table. In the table there are about 97,000 clones, about 90% of which are singletons. Unmatched junction bases numbered 4, after V lost 1 base and J lost 9 bases. Germline V lookup: CDR1 LGHDT, CDR2 YNNKEL (reference sequence). The CDR3 spans 15 residues. The sample taken for sequencing was peripheral blood. The TCR sequence derives from a middle-aged man with acute or convalescent COVID-19. This sequence joins TRBV3-1 (or the pseudogene TRBV3-2) and TRBJ1-6; 9 nucleotides match TRBD1. CDR3: CASSQGGQGSSPLHF. The DNA of the CDR3 is TGTGCCAGCAGCCAAGGGGGACAGGGAAGTTCACCCCTCCACTTT.